This TCR beta chain is drawn from a study of T-cell reconstitution after alpha-beta-depleted transplantation in children. General study results and limits: Recipient T cells and thymic progenitors that survived were the source of the high TCRbeta diversity seen at day 60 in some patients. By one year post-transplant, T-cell counts and diversity largely arose from T cells that were newly produced. About two months after transplant, alpha-beta T cells reportedly came from several hundred expanded graft clones.

The CDR3 sequence is 14 residues long. CDR1 is SSHAT, CDR2 FNYEAQ, per germline (reference sequence). Trimming cost V 5 bases and J 1 base, with 10 bases left between them. As to this clonotype: Its matching antigen is unknown.

The authors prepared the TCRbeta library with unique molecular identifiers. MiXCR, applied by TCRdb to the PCR reads, yields one record per CDR3 protein. The sample lists hundreds of thousands of distinct CDR3 sequences, around 12% occurring once. Sequenced material: PBMCs, taken before TCRalphabeta/CD19-depleted stem cell transplant. The V and J genes are TRBV7-7 and TRBJ2-3; maybe TRBD1 (5 bases). This clonotype was sampled from a girl aged 2-15 years with congenital amegakaryocytic thrombocytopenia, due to receive a stem cell transplant. The chain's CDR3 is CASSLGHGTDTQYF. The CDR3, as DNA: TGTGCCAGCAGCCTAGGACATGGCACAGATACGCAGTATTTT.